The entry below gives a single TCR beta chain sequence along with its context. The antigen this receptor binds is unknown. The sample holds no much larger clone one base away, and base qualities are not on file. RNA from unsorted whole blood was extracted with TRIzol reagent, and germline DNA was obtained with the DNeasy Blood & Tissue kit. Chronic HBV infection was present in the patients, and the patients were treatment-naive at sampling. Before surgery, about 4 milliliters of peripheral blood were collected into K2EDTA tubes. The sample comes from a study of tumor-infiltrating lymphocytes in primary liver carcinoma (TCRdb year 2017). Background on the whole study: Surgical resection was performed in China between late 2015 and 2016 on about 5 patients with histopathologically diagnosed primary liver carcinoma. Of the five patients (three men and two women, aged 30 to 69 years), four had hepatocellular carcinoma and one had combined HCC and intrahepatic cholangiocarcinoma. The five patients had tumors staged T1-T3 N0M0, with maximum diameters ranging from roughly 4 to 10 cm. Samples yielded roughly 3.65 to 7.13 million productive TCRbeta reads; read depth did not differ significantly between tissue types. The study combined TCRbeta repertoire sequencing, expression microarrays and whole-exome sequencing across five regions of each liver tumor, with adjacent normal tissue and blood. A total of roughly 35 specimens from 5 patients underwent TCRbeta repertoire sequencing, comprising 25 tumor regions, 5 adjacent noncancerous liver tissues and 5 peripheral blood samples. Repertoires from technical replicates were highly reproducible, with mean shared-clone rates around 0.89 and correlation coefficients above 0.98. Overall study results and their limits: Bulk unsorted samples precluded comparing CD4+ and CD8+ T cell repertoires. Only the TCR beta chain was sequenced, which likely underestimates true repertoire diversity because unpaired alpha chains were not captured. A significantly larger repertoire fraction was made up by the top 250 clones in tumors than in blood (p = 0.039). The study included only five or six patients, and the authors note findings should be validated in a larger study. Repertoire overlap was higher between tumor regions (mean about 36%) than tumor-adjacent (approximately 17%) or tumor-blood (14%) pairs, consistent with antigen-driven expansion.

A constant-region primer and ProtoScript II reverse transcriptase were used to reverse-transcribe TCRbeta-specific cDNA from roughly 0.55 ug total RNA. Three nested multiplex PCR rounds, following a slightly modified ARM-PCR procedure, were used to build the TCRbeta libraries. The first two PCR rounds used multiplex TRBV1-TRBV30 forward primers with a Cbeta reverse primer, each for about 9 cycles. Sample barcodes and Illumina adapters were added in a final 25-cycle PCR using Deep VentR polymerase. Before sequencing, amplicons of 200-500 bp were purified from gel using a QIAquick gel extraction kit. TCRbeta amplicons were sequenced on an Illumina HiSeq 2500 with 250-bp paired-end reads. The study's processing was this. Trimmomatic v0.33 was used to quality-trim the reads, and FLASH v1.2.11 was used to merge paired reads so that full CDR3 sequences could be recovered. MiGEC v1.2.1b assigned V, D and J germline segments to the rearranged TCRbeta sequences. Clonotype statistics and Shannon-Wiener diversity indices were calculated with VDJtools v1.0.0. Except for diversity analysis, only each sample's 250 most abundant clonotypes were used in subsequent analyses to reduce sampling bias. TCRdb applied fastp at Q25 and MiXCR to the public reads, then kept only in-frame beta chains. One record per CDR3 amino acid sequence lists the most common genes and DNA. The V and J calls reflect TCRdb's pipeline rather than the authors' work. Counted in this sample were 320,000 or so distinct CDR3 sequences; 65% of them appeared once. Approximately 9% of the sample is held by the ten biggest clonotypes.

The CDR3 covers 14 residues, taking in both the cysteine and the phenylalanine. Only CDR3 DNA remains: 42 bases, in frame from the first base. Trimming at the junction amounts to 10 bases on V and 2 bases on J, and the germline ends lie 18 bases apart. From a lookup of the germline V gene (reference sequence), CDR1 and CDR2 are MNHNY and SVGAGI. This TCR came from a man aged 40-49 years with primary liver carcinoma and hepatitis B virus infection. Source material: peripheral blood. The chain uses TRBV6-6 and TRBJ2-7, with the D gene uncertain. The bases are TGTGCCACTACAGAGTATATCAGCGCCTACGAGCAGTACTTC. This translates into CATTEYISAYEQYF.